One sample yielded the 26 T cell receptor beta chains listed below, sequenced in a study of CD8+ T cells in alopecia areata. Once RNA had been extracted, it was reverse transcribed into cDNA to act as the sequencing template. Assay: immunoSEQ multiplex PCR; the TCRdb copy retains only in-frame clones and omits some. The specimen has about 110,000 clones, none found just once. Sequences were obtained from lesional skin. These receptors were obtained from a C3H/HeJ mouse with alopecia areata. The mouse line has the MHC haplotype H2-k.

For this clone: Gene names denote mouse genes. The observed sequence ends 4 residues before the CDR3 terminus, with the missing tail filled in from the germline J gene. The chain links TRBV13-3 to TRBJ2-7, with D possibly being TRBD1 (6 bases). The V gene's germline CDR1 is NNHDY and CDR2 SYVADS. This CDR3 has 14 amino acids. Trimming removed 5 bases from V and 0 bases from J, with 12 bases in between. Partial CDR3 DNA: TGTGCCAGCAGCCCCGGGACACACTCCTAT. It translates to CASSPGTHSY. The whole CDR3 protein reads CASSPGTHSYEQYF.

A remark on this clone: Mouse gene names and germline throughout. The sequenced fragment ends 4 residues before the CDR3 boundary, so the rest is inferred from the germline J gene. The V and J genes are TRBV13-3 and TRBJ2-4; tentative D call: TRBD1 (6 bases). CDR3 size: 15 residues. Germline loops: CDR1 NNHDY, CDR2 SYVADS. Deletions cut 1 base from V and 2 bases from J, with 11 bases between. The part of the CDR3 DNA that was read is TGTGCCAGCAGTGATTCCGGGACACATCAAAAC. Its translation: CASSDSGTHQN. The entire CDR3 reads CASSDSGTHQNTLYF.

Comment on this clone: Mouse names are used for the genes. The read gets to within 4 residues of the CDR3 end, and the germline J gene fills in the rest. The chain couples TRBV19 to TRBJ2-4, with 8 bases aligning to TRBD2. Germline V gives CDR1 FNHDT, CDR2 SITEND (reference sequence). The CDR3 covers 15 residues. V gave up 2 bases and J gave up 3 bases; unmatched junction bases: 5. The sequenced CDR3 bases are TGTGCCAGCAGTATTCCGCCTGGGGGGCAAAAC. This encodes CASSIPPGGQN. The CDR3 reads in full as CASSIPPGGQNTLYF.

A few counts support this clone. The translated DNA and TCRdb's protein are not identical at residue 11; the protein here was translated from the DNA. The genes are named according to mouse. The sequenced part of the CDR3 DNA is TGCACCTGCAGCGTTCGGGACAGTAATTCGCCC. Protein sequence: CTCSVRDSNSP. The whole CDR3 protein reads CTCSVRDSNSPLYF. The chain couples TRBV1 to TRBJ1-6; 7 bases fit TRBD1. The read halts 3 residues ahead of the CDR3 end, with the missing end drawn from the germline J gene. TRBJ1-6 is an ORF, with its function uncertain. Trimming cost V 6 bases and J 6 bases; bases outside gene matches: 5. This CDR3 has 14 residues. The germline V gene has CDR1 NSQYPW and CDR2 LRSPGD (reference sequence).

A word on this clone: Any gene name here is a mouse gene name. The read falls 4 residues short of the CDR3 end, and the missing part is taken from the germline J gene. This sample also contains other DNA sequences that code for the same CDR3. The chain combines TRBV13-3 with TRBJ2-3, with D perhaps TRBD2 (7 bases). CDR3 size: 17 residues. V lost 1 base and J 0 bases, leaving 15 bases between the germline ends. Germline CDR1 and CDR2: NNHDY and SYVADS. The DNA read from the CDR3 is TGTGCCAGCAGTGATTCGGGGGGCGCGAGGAGTGCAGAA. It encodes CASSDSGGARSAE. In full, the CDR3 is CASSDSGGARSAETLYF.

In regard to this clone: Each gene name is a mouse one. The CDR3 is cut off 4 residues early in the read; its end comes from the germline J gene. The chain recombines TRBV1 with TRBJ2-5; 7 bases are shared with TRBD1. The germline V gene has CDR1 NSQYPW and CDR2 LRSPGD (reference sequence). V lost 5 bases and J lost 2; bases outside the gene matches: 7. The length of the CDR3 is 15 residues. The sequenced CDR3 bases are TGCACCTGCAGTACAACCGGGACAGCCCAAGAC. Amino acid sequence: CTCSTTGTAQD. The CDR3 in full is CTCSTTGTAQDTQYF.

About this clone itself: Mouse germline and gene names are used. The read ends 4 residues before the CDR3 terminus; that terminus is restored from the germline J gene. The chain joins TRBV1 to TRBJ1-4, with 7 bases matching TRBD1. The CDR3 loop spans 16 amino acids. The germline V gene has CDR1 NSQYPW and CDR2 LRSPGD (reference sequence). The ends lost 3 bases at V and 6 bases at J; junction bases unmatched: 10. CDR3 amino acids: CTCSAPRQGGHERLFF. The covered CDR3 bases are TGCACCTGCAGTGCCCCACGACAGGGAGGCCACGAA. The variable domain in full, completed from reference TRBV1 and TRBJ1-4, reads VTLLEQNPRWRLVPRGQAVNLRCILKNSQYPWMSWYQQDLQKQLQWLFTLRSPGDKEVKSLPGADYLATRVTDTELRLQVANMSQGRTLYCTCSAPRQGGHERLFFGHGTKLSVL.

As regards this clone: Mouse gene names and germline throughout. From the germline J gene comes the end of the CDR3, since the read stops 4 residues before it. This sequence joins TRBV13-3 and TRBJ2-7; weak D call: TRBD2 (7 bases). CDR3 length: 13 amino acids. CDR1 NNHDY and CDR2 SYVADS come from the germline V gene. CDR3 in amino acids: CASSSWGAYEQYF. The DNA read from the CDR3 is TGTGCCAGCAGTTCATGGGGGGCTTAT.

In its sample, this clone was seen a few times. Mouse names are used for the genes. The CDR3 is cut off 4 residues early in the read; its end comes from the germline J gene. This rearrangement joins TRBV13-1 to TRBJ2-1; 10 bases line up with TRBD2. From germline, CDR1 is NSHNY and CDR2 SYGAGN. After removal of 4 bases from V and 1 base from J, the junction contained 5 bases not matched to a gene. The CDR3 loop spans 16 amino acids. CDR3 amino acids: CASSSGTGENYAEQFF. CDR3 DNA (partial): TGTGCCAGCAGTTCCGGGACTGGGGAGAACTATGCT.

Points on this clone: The gene symbols are mouse symbols. The CDR3 extends 4 residues past the end of the read, so its final part is completed from the germline J gene. The V and J genes are TRBV13-3 and TRBJ1-4; D is unresolved. This CDR3 spans 14 amino acids. CDR1 NNHDY and CDR2 SYVADS come from the germline V gene. Trimming removed 2 bases at V and 4 bases at J, with 9 bases between. This CDR3 reads CASSEPGNNERLFF. The CDR3 bases that were read are TGTGCCAGCAGTGAGCCAGGAAACAACGAA. The full variable domain, completed using reference TRBV13-3 and TRBJ1-4, is EAAVTQSPRSKVAVTGGKVTLSCHQTNNHDYMYWYRQDTGHGLRLIHYSYVADSTEKGDIPDGYKASRPSQENFSLILELASLSQTAVYFCASSEPGNNERLFFGHGTKLSVL.

This clone was seen many times. Each gene name is a mouse one. The read ends 4 residues shy of where the CDR3 ends; the end is completed using the germline J gene. V and J are TRBV13-3 and TRBJ2-1, with 7 bases aligning to TRBD1. Germline V lookup: CDR1 NNHDY, CDR2 SYVADS. CDR3 length: 15 amino acids. With V trimmed by 3 bases and J by 1 base, 4 bases remained unmatched. This chain's CDR3 is CASSGEDRNYAEQFF. The sequenced part of the CDR3 DNA is TGTGCCAGCAGTGGAGAGGACAGGAACTATGCT.

About this clone: Gene names and germline refer to mouse. The sequenced fragment ends 4 residues before the CDR3 boundary, so the rest is inferred from the germline J gene. The rearrangement uses TRBV13-3 and TRBJ2-1, with 7 nucleotides matching TRBD2. The CDR3 sequence is 13 residues long. The V gene end was trimmed by 7 bases and the J gene end by 0 bases; junction bases not matched to a gene: 1. Germline lookup yields CDR1 NNHDY and CDR2 SYVADS. This chain's CDR3 is CASWGDNYAEQFF. Partial CDR3 DNA: TGTGCCAGCTGGGGGGATAACTATGCT.

In this sample, this clone turned up a few times. The protein given in TCRdb and the translation of the DNA differ at residue 12, and the sequence presented here derives from the DNA. Gene names are the mouse ones. The CDR3 end is not reached by the read, which stops 3 residues before it; the germline J gene fills it in. This sequence joins TRBV1 and TRBJ1-6, with TRBD1 identical over 7 bases. TRBJ1-6 is assigned to the ORF class and has an uncertain function. The CDR3 has 15 residues. The V and J ends lost 4 bases and 5 bases, in that order; junction bases with no gene match: 5. Germline-derived CDR1 and CDR2 are NSQYPW and LRSPGD (reference sequence). The CDR3 loop reads CTCSGDRKNNSPLYF. Incomplete CDR3 DNA: TGCACCTGCAGTGGGGACAGAAAAAATAATTCGCCC.

This clone appeared a few times. Gene and germline names: mouse. The read terminates 4 residues before the CDR3 end, so the remaining end is supplied by the germline J gene. The chain links TRBV13-3 to TRBJ2-1; D gene unclear. Germline V CDR1 and CDR2: NNHDY, SYVADS. The CDR3 has 13 residues. Trimming shortened V by 1 base and J by 4 bases, and 6 bases separated the two germline ends. The sequenced CDR3 bases are TGTGCCAGCAGTGATCCATCATATGCT. This encodes CASSDPSYA. The CDR3 in full is CASSDPSYAEQFF.

As for this clone: Genes and germline are mouse. The read falls 4 residues short of the CDR3 end, and the missing part is taken from the germline J gene. V is TRBV13-3 and J is TRBJ2-5; a possible D gene is TRBD1 (5 bases). The CDR3 loop spans 15 amino acids. In germline, CDR1 is NNHDY, CDR2 SYVADS. CDR3 DNA (partial): TGTGCCAGCAGTGATCGCCAGGGCTGGAGGGAC. Its protein is CASSDRQGWRD. The complete CDR3 protein is CASSDRQGWRDTQYF.

With regard to this clone: The gene symbols are mouse symbols. Read data end 4 residues before the CDR3 end; the end is taken from the germline J gene. V is TRBV19 and J is TRBJ2-3, with 11 bases that match TRBD1. Germline loops: CDR1 FNHDT, CDR2 SITEND (reference sequence). Trimming took 5 bases from V and 0 from J; bases not matched to a gene: 11. CDR3 length: 18 residues. The CDR3 here is CASSPRDRGLRSAETLYF. Incomplete CDR3 DNA: TGTGCCAGCAGCCCCCGGGACAGGGGGTTAAGGAGTGCAGAA.

This clone was recorded a few times. Gene names and germline match the mouse. The read ends 4 residues before the CDR3 terminus; that terminus is restored from the germline J gene. The V call is TRBV13-3, the J call TRBJ1-2; weak D call: TRBD1 (5 bases). Deletions cut 2 bases from V and 4 bases from J, with 9 bases between. CDR1 is NNHDY and CDR2 is SYVADS in the germline V gene. This CDR3 has 13 residues. The CDR3 region is CASSDGRGSDYTF. The covered CDR3 bases are TGTGCCAGCAGTGACGGGAGGGGCTCC.

To note about this clone: Mouse names are used for the genes. The read falls 4 residues short of the CDR3 end, and the missing part is taken from the germline J gene. The chain couples TRBV14 to TRBJ2-3; 9 nucleotides agree with TRBD2. CDR3 size: 16 residues. V lost 5 bases, J lost 0 bases, and 7 bases stayed unmatched. Germline V gene data show CDR1 as SGHDT and CDR2 as FRDEAV. The chain's CDR3 is CASSLDWGLSAETLYF. Partial CDR3 DNA: TGTGCCAGCAGCCTCGACTGGGGGCTCAGTGCAGAA.

This clone occurred a few times. The TCRdb protein and the DNA translation do not line up at residue 13; the protein shown here was made by translating the DNA. Germline and genes: mouse. The read terminates 3 residues before the CDR3 end, so the remaining end is supplied by the germline J gene. The rearrangement uses TRBV12-1 and TRBJ1-6; 7 bases line up with TRBD1. Being an ORF, TRBJ1-6 has a function that is uncertain. The junction had 2 bases not matched to a gene; V was cut back by 0 bases and J by 1 base. Per germline, CDR1 SGHSN and CDR2 HYEKVE. The CDR3 extends over 16 amino acids. The CDR3 reads CASSLGTESYNSPLYF. Incomplete CDR3 DNA: TGTGCCAGCTCTCTCGGGACAGAATCCTATAATTCGCCC.

This clone occurred a few times. Genes and germline are mouse. The read comes to an end 4 residues before the CDR3 does, leaving the germline J gene to fill in the end. The chain recombines TRBV19 with TRBJ2-3; 7 bases fit TRBD2. The V segment lost 5 bases and the J segment 0 bases; nucleotides outside the gene matches: 6. Germline V gene sequence: CDR1 FNHDT, CDR2 SITEND (reference sequence). The CDR3 runs to 15 residues. The CDR3 reads CASRPGGTSAETLYF. Partial CDR3 DNA: TGTGCCAGCAGACCTGGGGGAACTAGTGCAGAA. Variable domain in full (rest from reference TRBV19 and TRBJ2-3): GGIITQTPKFLIGQEGQKLTLKCQQNFNHDTMYWYRQDSGKGLRLIYYSITENDLQKGDLSEGYDASREKKSSFSLTVTSAQKNEMAVFLCASRPGGTSAETLYFGSGTRLTVL.

To note about this clone: All gene names here are mouse names. Read coverage stops 4 residues before the CDR3 terminus; the germline J gene supplies the remainder. The V and J genes are TRBV13-3 and TRBJ2-7; TRBD2 matches 11 bases. Germline CDR1 reads NNHDY; CDR2 reads SYVADS. The CDR3 is made up of 14 amino acids. V shed 6 bases, J shed 2 bases, and the junction held 4 bases outside the gene matches. CDR3 sequence: CASTSGLGAYEQYF. The sequenced part of the CDR3 DNA is TGTGCCAGCACCTCGGGACTGGGGGCCTAT.

This clone was counted between two and nine times. Gene names are the mouse ones. CDR3 DNA (partial): TGTGCCAGCAGTTTTCGACAGGGA. Translated, it gives CASSFRQG. The whole CDR3 protein is CASSFRQGEVFF. The chain links TRBV19 to TRBJ1-1, with 7 bases aligning to TRBD1. The sequence runs out 4 residues before the end of the CDR3; the remainder is reconstructed from the germline J gene. The germline V gene has CDR1 FNHDT and CDR2 SITEND (reference sequence). The CDR3 sequence is 12 residues long.

As for this clone: The gene symbols are mouse symbols. The CDR3 loop reads CTCSAQAESSQNTLYF. Partial CDR3 DNA: TGCACCTGCAGTGCCCAGGCAGAATCTAGTCAAAAC. This chain connects TRBV1 to TRBJ2-4; D remains ambiguous. With the read ending 4 residues before the CDR3 end, the germline J gene is used to fill in that end. The CDR3 runs to 16 residues. CDR1 is NSQYPW and CDR2 is LRSPGD in the germline V gene (reference sequence). Trimming shortened V by 3 bases and J by 0 bases, and 13 bases separated the two germline ends.

This clone showed up just a few times. The protein here is the DNA translation, as the TCRdb protein differs from it at residue 11. Mouse gene names and germline throughout. The CDR3 goes on 3 residues after the read ends, and that part is filled in from the germline J gene. The chain joins TRBV19 to TRBJ1-6, with 7 bases lining up with TRBD1. TRBJ1-6 is an ORF for which the function is uncertain. Germline CDR1 and CDR2: FNHDT and SITEND (reference sequence). CDR3 size: 14 residues. Trimming cost V 4 bases and J 5 bases; bases outside gene matches: 3. The CDR3 bases that were read are TGTGCCAGCAGTCGACAGGGTAATAATTCGCCC. Protein sequence: CASSRQGNNSP. The CDR3 reads in full as CASSRQGNNSPLYF.

This clone was found many times. Here the gene names and germline are mouse. The sequence runs out 4 residues before the end of the CDR3; the remainder is reconstructed from the germline J gene. The V call is TRBV13-3, the J call TRBJ1-4; D may be TRBD1 (5 bases). CDR1 and CDR2 (germline): NNHDY, SYVADS. CDR3 length: 13 amino acids. The CDR3 bases that were read are TGTGCCAGCAGTGAGCGACAGCCCGAA. The encoded protein is CASSERQPE. Given in full, the CDR3 is CASSERQPERLFF.

This clone was seen repeatedly, ten times or more. TCRdb's protein and the DNA translation differ at residue 11; the protein here comes from the DNA. Genes and germline are mouse. Sequencing ends 3 residues short of the CDR3 end; the germline J gene provides the rest. The chain joins TRBV13-3 to TRBJ1-3; tentatively, D is TRBD1 (5 bases). The ends were cut back, 3 bases at V and 2 bases at J, with 9 bases in the middle. Germline V gene lookup returns CDR1 NNHDY and CDR2 SYVADS. This CDR3 spans 14 amino acids. CDR3: CASSASGTGNTLYF. The sequenced part of the CDR3 DNA is TGTGCCAGCAGTGCCTCAGGGACTGGAAATACG.